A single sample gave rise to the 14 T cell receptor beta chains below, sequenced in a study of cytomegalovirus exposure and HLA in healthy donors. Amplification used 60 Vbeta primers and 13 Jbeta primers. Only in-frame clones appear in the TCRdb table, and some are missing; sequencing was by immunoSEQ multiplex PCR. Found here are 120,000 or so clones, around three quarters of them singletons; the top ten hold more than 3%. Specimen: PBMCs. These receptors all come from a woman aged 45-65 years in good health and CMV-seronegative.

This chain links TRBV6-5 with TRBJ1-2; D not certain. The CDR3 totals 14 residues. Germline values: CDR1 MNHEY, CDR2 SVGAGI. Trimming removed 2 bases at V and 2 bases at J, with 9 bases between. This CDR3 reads CASSYRVGNYGYTF. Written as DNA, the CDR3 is TGTGCCAGCAGTTACCGGGTCGGGAACTATGGCTACACCTTC.

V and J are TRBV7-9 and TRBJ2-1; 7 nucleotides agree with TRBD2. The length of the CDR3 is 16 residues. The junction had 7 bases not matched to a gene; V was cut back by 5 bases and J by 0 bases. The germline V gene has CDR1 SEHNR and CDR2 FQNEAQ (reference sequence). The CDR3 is CASSAGEGLSYNEQFF. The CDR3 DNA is TGTGCCAGCAGCGCCGGGGAGGGCCTCTCCTACAATGAGCAGTTCTTC.

CDR3 region: CASSLVQANTEAFF. For the CDR3, the DNA is TGCGCCAGCAGCTTGGTTCAGGCGAACACTGAAGCTTTCTTT. The chain is built from TRBV5-1 and TRBJ1-1, with no clear D. The CDR3 extends over 14 amino acids. V was trimmed by 0 bases and J by 1 base, leaving 7 bases between them. The germline V gene has CDR1 SGHRS and CDR2 YFSETQ.

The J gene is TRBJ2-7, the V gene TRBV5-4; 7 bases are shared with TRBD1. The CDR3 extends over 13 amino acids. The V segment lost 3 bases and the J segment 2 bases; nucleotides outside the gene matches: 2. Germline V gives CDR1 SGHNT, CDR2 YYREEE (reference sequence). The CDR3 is CASSSQGAYEQYF. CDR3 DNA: TGTGCCAGCAGCTCTCAGGGGGCCTACGAGCAGTACTTC.

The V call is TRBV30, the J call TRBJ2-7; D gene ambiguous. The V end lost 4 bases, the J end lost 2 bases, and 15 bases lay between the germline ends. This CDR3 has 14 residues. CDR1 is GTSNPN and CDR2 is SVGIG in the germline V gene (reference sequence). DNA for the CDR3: TGTGCCTGGAACGAGCCAAGTCTAGCCTACGAGCAGTACTTC. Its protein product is CAWNEPSLAYEQYF.

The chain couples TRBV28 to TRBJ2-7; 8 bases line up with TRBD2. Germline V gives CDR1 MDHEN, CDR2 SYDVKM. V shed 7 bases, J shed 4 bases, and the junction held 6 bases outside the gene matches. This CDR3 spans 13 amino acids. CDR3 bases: TGTGCCAGCACCCAAGCGGGAGAGTACGAGCAGTACTTC. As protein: CASTQAGEYEQYF.

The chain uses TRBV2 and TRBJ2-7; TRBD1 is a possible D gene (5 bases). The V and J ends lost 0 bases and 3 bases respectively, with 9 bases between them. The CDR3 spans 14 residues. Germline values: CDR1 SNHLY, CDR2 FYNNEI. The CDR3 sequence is CASSEAGVNYEQYF. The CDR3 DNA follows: TGTGCCAGCAGTGAAGCAGGGGTCAACTACGAGCAGTACTTC. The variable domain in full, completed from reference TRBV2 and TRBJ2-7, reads EPEVTQTPSHQVTQMGQEVILRCVPISNHLYFYWYRQILGQKVEFLVSFYNNEISEKSEIFDDQFSVERPDGSNFTLKIRSTKLEDSAMYFCASSEAGVNYEQYFGPGTRLTVT.

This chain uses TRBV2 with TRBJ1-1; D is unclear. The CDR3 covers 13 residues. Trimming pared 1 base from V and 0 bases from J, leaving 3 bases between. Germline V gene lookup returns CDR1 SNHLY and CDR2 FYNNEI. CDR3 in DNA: TGTGCCAGCAGTGAAGGCGTGAACACTGAAGCTTTCTTT. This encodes CASSEGVNTEAFF. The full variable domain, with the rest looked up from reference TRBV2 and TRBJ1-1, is EPEVTQTPSHQVTQMGQEVILRCVPISNHLYFYWYRQILGQKVEFLVSFYNNEISEKSEIFDDQFSVERPDGSNFTLKIRSTKLEDSAMYFCASSEGVNTEAFFGQGTRLTVV.

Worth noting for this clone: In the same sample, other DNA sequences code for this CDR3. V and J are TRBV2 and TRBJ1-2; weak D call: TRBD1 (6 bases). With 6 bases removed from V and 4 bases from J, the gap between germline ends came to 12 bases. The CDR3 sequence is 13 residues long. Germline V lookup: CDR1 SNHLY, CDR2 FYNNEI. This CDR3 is CASRDGQIYGYTF. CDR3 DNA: TGTGCCAGCAGAGACGGACAGATCTATGGCTACACCTTC. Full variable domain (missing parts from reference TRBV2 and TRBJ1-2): EPEVTQTPSHQVTQMGQEVILRCVPISNHLYFYWYRQILGQKVEFLVSFYNNEISEKSEIFDDQFSVERPDGSNFTLKIRSTKLEDSAMYFCASRDGQIYGYTFGSGTRLTVV.

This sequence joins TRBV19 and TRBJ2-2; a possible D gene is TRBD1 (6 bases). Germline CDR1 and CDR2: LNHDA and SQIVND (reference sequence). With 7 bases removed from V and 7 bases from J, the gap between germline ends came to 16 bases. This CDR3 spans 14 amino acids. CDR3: CASKPDRSVGELFF. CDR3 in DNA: TGTGCCAGTAAACCTGACAGGAGTGTCGGGGAGCTGTTTTTT.

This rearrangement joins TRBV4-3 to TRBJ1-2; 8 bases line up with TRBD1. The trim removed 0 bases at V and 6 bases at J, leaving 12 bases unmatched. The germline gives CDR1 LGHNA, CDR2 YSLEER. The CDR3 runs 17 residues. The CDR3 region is CASSQEGAWQGANGYTF. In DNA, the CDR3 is TGCGCCAGCAGCCAAGAGGGGGCGTGGCAGGGGGCGAATGGCTACACCTTC.

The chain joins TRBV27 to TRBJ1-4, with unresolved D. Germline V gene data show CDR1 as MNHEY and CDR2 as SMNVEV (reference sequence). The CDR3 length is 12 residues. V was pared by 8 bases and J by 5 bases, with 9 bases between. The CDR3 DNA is TGTGCCAGCGGTGACTGGAATGAAAAACTGTTTTTT. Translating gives CASGDWNEKLFF.

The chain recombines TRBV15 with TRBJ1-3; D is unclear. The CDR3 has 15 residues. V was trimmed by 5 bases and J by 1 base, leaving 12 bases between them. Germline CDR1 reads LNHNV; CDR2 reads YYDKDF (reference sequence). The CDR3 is CATSPPAGSGNTIYF. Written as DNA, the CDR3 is TGTGCCACCAGCCCCCCTGCGGGTTCTGGAAACACCATATATTTT. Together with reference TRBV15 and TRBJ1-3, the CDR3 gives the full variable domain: DAMVIQNPRYQVTQFGKPVTLSCSQTLNHNVMYWYQQKSSQAPKLLFHYYDKDFNNEADTPDNFQSRRPNTSFCFLDIRSPGLGDTAMYLCATSPPAGSGNTIYFGEGSWLTVV.

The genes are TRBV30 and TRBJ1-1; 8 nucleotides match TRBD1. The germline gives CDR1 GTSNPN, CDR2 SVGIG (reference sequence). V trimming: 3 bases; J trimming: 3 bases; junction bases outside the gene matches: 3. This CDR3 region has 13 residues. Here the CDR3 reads CAWRPTGDTEAFF. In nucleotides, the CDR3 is TGTGCCTGGAGGCCGACAGGGGACACTGAAGCTTTCTTT.